The 11 T cell receptor beta chains presented below share a single source sample, sequenced in a study of blood T cell repertoires in COVID-19. Clones were sequenced by immunoSEQ multiplex PCR, and TCRdb holds only the in-frame ones, with some missing. The sample lists about 230,000 clones, about 84% occurring once. The source material was peripheral blood. These receptors were obtained from a woman aged 80 or over with acute or convalescent COVID-19.

This clone was seen only a few times. V and J are TRBV19 and TRBJ1-3; TRBD1 is a possible D gene (6 bases). Trimming took 5 bases from V and 0 from J, leaving 14 bases between them. CDR3 size: 16 residues. The germline gives CDR1 LNHDA, CDR2 SQIVND (reference sequence). The CDR3 sequence: CASSARQVSSGNTIYF. The CDR3 nucleotides read TGTGCCAGTAGTGCCCGACAGGTTAGCTCTGGAAACACCATATATTTT.

With regard to this clone: The sample has other DNA sequences that encode this CDR3 too. The CDR3 coding sequence is TGCAGCGTTGTTGGGGCAGGGGGCAATCAGCCCCAGCATTTT. It yields the protein CSVVGAGGNQPQHF. This chain joins TRBV29-1 and TRBJ1-5; weak D call: TRBD1 (6 bases). The CDR3 has 14 residues. Trimming removed 4 bases from V and 2 bases from J, with 12 bases in between. CDR1 and CDR2 from the germline V gene are SQVTM and ANQGSEA.

V usage is TRBV27 and J usage is TRBJ2-7; possibly TRBD2 for D (6 bases). The germline V gene encodes CDR1 MNHEY and CDR2 SMNVEV (reference sequence). This CDR3 has 17 residues. Trimming shortened V by 6 bases and J by 0 bases, and 21 bases separated the two germline ends. The CDR3 is CASSPDRLSGTSYEQYF. CDR3 in DNA: TGTGCCAGCAGCCCCGACCGACTTAGCGGCACCTCCTACGAGCAGTACTTC.

J is TRBJ1-2 and V is TRBV30; 7 bases line up with TRBD1. Germline CDR1 and CDR2: GTSNPN and SVGIG (reference sequence). CDR3 length equals 15 residues. Losses at the gene ends were 2 bases for V and 4 bases for J; bases not matched to a gene: 10. CDR3 sequence (DNA): TGTGCCTGGAGTTCGACGACAGGGTGGGGCTATGGCTACACCTTC. It codes for CAWSSTTGWGYGYTF.

This clone was picked up a small number of times. V and J are TRBV3-1 (or the pseudogene TRBV3-2) and TRBJ2-7; D uncertain. The CDR3 runs 11 residues. Deletions cut 5 bases from V and 7 bases from J, with 9 bases between. Germline V lookup: CDR1 LGHDT, CDR2 YNNKEL (reference sequence). The CDR3 here is CASSSSVEQYF. CDR3 nucleotides: TGTGCCAGCAGCTCCTCCGTAGAGCAGTACTTC.

J is TRBJ2-1 and V is TRBV10-3; 11 bases fit TRBD2. CDR3 length: 13 amino acids. Losses at the gene ends were 10 bases for V and 7 bases for J; bases not matched to a gene: 6. Per germline, CDR1 ENHRY and CDR2 SYGVKD. The CDR3 reads CASISGRENEQFF. CDR3 nucleotide sequence: TGTGCCAGCATTAGCGGGAGGGAGAATGAGCAGTTCTTC.

The chain employs TRBV24-1 and TRBJ1-2; weak D call: TRBD1 (6 bases). The CDR3 has 14 residues. V lost 4 bases and J lost 4, with 12 bases in between. Germline CDR1 is KGHDR and CDR2 is SFDVKD. The CDR3 nucleotides read TGTGCCACCAGTGACTTGACAGGAGCCTATGGCTACACCTTC. It translates to CATSDLTGAYGYTF.

This clone has only a few counts. The CDR3, as DNA: TGTGCCAGCAGTTTAGATGGGCGGGAGGGCCACTACGAGCAGTACTTC. As protein: CASSLDGREGHYEQYF. This rearrangement joins TRBV28 to TRBJ2-7; 9 nucleotides align to TRBD2. J gave up 3 bases and V 2 bases, and 8 bases lay outside the gene matches. The CDR3 consists of 16 residues. The germline CDR1 and CDR2 sequences are MDHEN and SYDVKM.

V usage is TRBV21-1 and J usage is TRBJ2-3; TRBD1, the table's D call, was not compared with the DNA. TRBV21-1 has pseudogene status. CDR3 length: 18 amino acids. Here the CDR3 DNA reads TGTGCCAGCAGCAAATTCGAACTCCGACAGGGGGCGCGAGATACGCAGTATTTT. It translates to CASSKFELRQGARDTQYF.

A note on this clone: The same CDR3 can be traced to other DNA sequences in this sample. The chain combines TRBV7-2 with TRBJ2-6, with no clear D. Germline CDR1 is SGHTA and CDR2 is FQGNSA. V lost 4 bases and J 4 bases, leaving 8 bases between the germline ends. The CDR3 consists of 14 residues. CDR3 bases: TGTGCCAGCAGCTCTCTTTCCGGGGCCAACGTCCTGACTTTC. Translation gives CASSSLSGANVLTF.

The V call is TRBV19, the J call TRBJ1-4; D not resolved. Trimming took off 3 bases at V and 6 bases at J, with 11 bases between the two ends. The CDR3 contains 14 residues. Germline CDR1 LNHDA, CDR2 SQIVND (reference sequence). The CDR3 region is CASSIELVDEKLFF. The CDR3 region has the DNA TGTGCCAGTAGTATCGAACTGGTGGATGAAAAACTGTTTTTT.